Included here is one TCR beta chain sequence, with context. Its cognate antigen is unknown. The V gene's germline CDR1 is SEHNR and CDR2 FQNEAQ (reference sequence). V was cut by 4 bases and J by 5 bases, with 5 bases left in between. This CDR3 spans 11 amino acids. This entry comes from a study of a mutant IDH1 vaccine in newly diagnosed glioma. The repertoire was sequenced with immunoSEQ multiplex PCR; TCRdb's copy has only in-frame clones and lacks some. Of tens of thousands of clones listed, roughly 84% are singletons. Time point of the sample: week 35, safety follow-up. All doses held 300 ug of mutant IDH1 20-mer peptide, with topical imiquimod.

V gene TRBV7-9 combines with J gene TRBJ2-5, with D hard to call. This sample comprised PBMCs, obtained from a glioma patient whose treatment included an IDH1 peptide vaccine. The source of this sequence is a man aged 25-45 years with glioma. CDR3 sequence (DNA): TGTGCCAGCAGCTCCTTTGAGACCCAGTACTTC. Translation: CASSSFETQYF.